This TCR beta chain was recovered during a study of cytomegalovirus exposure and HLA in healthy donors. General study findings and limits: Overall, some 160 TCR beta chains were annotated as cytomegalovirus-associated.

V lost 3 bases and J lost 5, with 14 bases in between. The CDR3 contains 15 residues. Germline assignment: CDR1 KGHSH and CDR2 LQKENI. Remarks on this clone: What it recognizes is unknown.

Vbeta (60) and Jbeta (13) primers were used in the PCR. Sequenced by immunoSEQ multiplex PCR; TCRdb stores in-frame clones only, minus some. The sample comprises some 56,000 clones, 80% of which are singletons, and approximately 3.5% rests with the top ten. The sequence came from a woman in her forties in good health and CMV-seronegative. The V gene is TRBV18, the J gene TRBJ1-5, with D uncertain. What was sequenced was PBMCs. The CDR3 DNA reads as TGTGCCAGCTCACCGGGCAACTTGGGCGATCAGCCCCAGCATTTT. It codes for CASSPGNLGDQPQHF.